These 7 T cell receptor beta chains were sequenced from one sample in a study of CD8 T cells in ankylosing spondylitis. TCRdb fed the 5' RACE reads into MiXCR, producing one record per CDR3 protein. The profile shows approximately 140,000 distinct CDR3 sequences, over 7% of them singletons. Sequencing input: blood, either unsorted or a sorted T cell fraction (not recorded which). These receptors all come from a male donor with ankylosing spondylitis or in good health (not recorded which).

This clonotype appeared many times. The J gene is TRBJ1-2, the V gene TRBV29-1, with D unclear. In germline, CDR1 is SQVTM, CDR2 ANQGSEA. Trimming removed 4 bases at V and 7 bases at J, with 13 bases between. The CDR3 has 12 residues. The DNA for the CDR3 is TGCAGCGTTGTCTCCCCCGTCGGTGGCTACACCTTC. It translates to CSVVSPVGGYTF.

This clonotype was detected many times. The genes are TRBV7-7 and TRBJ2-5, with D possibly matching TRBD2 (5 bases). This CDR3 contains 14 residues. Germline V CDR1 and CDR2: SSHAT, FNYEAQ (reference sequence). V was shortened by 1 base and J by 4 bases, with 10 bases between the two germline ends. CDR3 sequence (DNA): TGTGCCAGCAGCTTAGAGCCCGGGGTAGAGACCCAGTACTTC. Protein: CASSLEPGVETQYF.

The chain recombines TRBV24-1 with TRBJ2-2; TRBD1 matches 8 bases. V dropped 4 bases and J dropped 0; count of bases not matched to a gene: 6. This CDR3 comprises 17 residues. Per the germline V gene, CDR1 is KGHDR and CDR2 is SFDVKD. The CDR3 loop reads CATSDPHRGSNTGELFF. The CDR3, as DNA: TGTGCCACCAGTGACCCACACAGGGGGTCGAACACCGGGGAGCTGTTTTTT.

Many counts were recorded for this clonotype. V usage is TRBV6-2 or TRBV6-3 and J usage is TRBJ2-7; no firm D call. From germline, CDR1 is MNHEY and CDR2 SVGEGT. Trimming removed 5 bases from V and 1 base from J, with 3 bases in between. The CDR3 spans 11 residues. DNA for the CDR3: TGTGCCAGCAGTCGATCCTACGAGCAGTACTTC. This sequence encodes CASSRSYEQYF.

This clonotype was detected ten times or more. The gene calls are TRBV7-3 and TRBJ2-3; D is unresolved. The V and J ends lost 3 bases and 1 base respectively, with 5 bases between them. Germline CDR1 reads SGHTA; CDR2 reads FQGTGA. This CDR3 region has 13 residues. This CDR3 reads CASSFPGTDTQYF. The CDR3 nucleotides read TGTGCCAGCAGCTTCCCGGGCACAGATACGCAGTATTTT.

This clonotype showed up just a few times. The chain recombines TRBV25-1 with TRBJ2-7; the match to TRBD2 covers 9 bases. CDR1 and CDR2 from the germline V gene are MGHDK and SYGVNS. The CDR3 totals 13 residues. Losses at the gene ends were 11 bases for V and 5 bases for J; bases not matched to a gene: 10. CDR3: CAYARAGGHEQYF. Written as DNA, the CDR3 is TGTGCCTATGCAAGGGCGGGAGGGCACGAGCAGTACTTC.

This clonotype was observed at least ten times. The chain uses TRBV20-1 and TRBJ2-7; 10 bases match TRBD2. This CDR3 is 15 amino acids long. Germline V lookup: CDR1 DFQATT, CDR2 SNEGSKA (reference sequence). V lost 0 bases to trimming and J lost 2 bases; unmatched junction nucleotides: 4. The DNA for the CDR3 is TGCAGTGCTAGAGAGGAAACTAGCGGGACCTACGAGCAGTACTTC. It yields the protein CSAREETSGTYEQYF.